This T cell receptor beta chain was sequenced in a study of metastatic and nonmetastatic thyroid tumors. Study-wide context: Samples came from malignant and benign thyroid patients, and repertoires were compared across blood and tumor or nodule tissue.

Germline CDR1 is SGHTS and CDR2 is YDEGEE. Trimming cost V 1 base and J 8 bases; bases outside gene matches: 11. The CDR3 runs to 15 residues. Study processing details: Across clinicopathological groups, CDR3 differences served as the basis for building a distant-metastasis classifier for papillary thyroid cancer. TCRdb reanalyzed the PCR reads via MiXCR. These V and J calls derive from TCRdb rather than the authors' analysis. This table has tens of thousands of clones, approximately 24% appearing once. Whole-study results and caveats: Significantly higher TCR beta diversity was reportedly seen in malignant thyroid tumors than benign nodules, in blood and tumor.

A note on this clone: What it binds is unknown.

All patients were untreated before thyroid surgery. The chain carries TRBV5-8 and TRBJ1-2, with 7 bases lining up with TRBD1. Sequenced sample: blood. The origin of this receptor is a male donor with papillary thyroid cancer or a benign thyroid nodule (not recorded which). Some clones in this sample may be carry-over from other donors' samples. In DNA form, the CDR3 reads TGTGCCAGCAGCTTGTATGACAGGGAGTTGGAAGGCTACACCTTC. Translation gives CASSLYDRELEGYTF.